This is a list of T cell receptor beta chains from one sample in a study of breast tumors, draining lymph nodes, adjacent tissues. One entry per CDR3 protein results from TCRdb running MiXCR on the multiplex PCR reads. Of fewer than 250,000 distinct CDR3 sequences listed, about 34% are singletons. Sequencing was performed on axillary lymph node tissue. All receptors come from a female donor with breast cancer. Some clones in this sample may be carry-over from other donors' samples. The CDR3 runs from the conserved cysteine through the conserved F or W. The order of the fields is D gene, J gene, CDR3 length, V gene, clone size, CDR3 DNA, CDR3 protein. The D gene is left open where the match is weak. Size is omitted from some rows. Given values are once, few, many or a class for expanded clones.

NA | TRBJ1-1 | 12 | TRBV5-5 | few | TGTGCCAGCAGCTTCGGGGACACTGAAGCTTTCTTT | CASSFGDTEAFF
TRBD2 | TRBJ2-1 | 17 | TRBV20-1 | many | TGCAGTGCTAGAGGCCTAGAGACTAGCGGGAGAGGCGATGAGCAGTTCTTC | CSARGLETSGRGDEQFF
TRBD2 | TRBJ2-6 | 21 | TRBV19 | many | TGTGCCAGTAGTTCGGCGGGGGGTTCGGGGGAGAGTTTATCTGGGGCCAACGTCCTGACTTTC | CASSSAGGSGESLSGANVLTF
TRBD2 | TRBJ2-6 | 24 | TRBV25-1 | NA | TGTGCCAGCAGTGAATATAAAGGGGGAGCGGGAGTCCCCGGGCTGTGCTCTGGGACCAACGTCCTGACTTTC | CASSEYKGGAGVPGLCSGTNVLTF
NA | TRBJ1-5 | 12 | TRBV7-2 | many | TGTGCCAGCAGCTTTACTGATCAGCCCCAGCATTTT | CASSFTDQPQHF
NA | TRBJ1-5 | 14 | TRBV2 | NA | TGTGCCAGCACCCGACGGGAGGGGGGACAGCCCCAGCATTTT | CASTRREGGQPQHF
NA | TRBJ1-5 | 14 | TRBV6-5 | many | TGTGCCAGCAGTTACTCAGATAGGTCGGAGCCCCAGCATTTT | CASSYSDRSEPQHF
NA | TRBJ1-6 | 15 | TRBV14 | many | TGTGCCAGCAGCCCGGCCACAGGGAACAATTCACCCCTCCACTTT | CASSPATGNNSPLHF
NA | TRBJ1-2 | 16 | TRBV7-8 | once | TGTGCCAGCAGCGCTTTCGACCGGGACACTAACTATGGCTACACCTTC | CASSAFDRDTNYGYTF
TRBD1 | TRBJ1-2 | 15 | TRBV20-1 | NA | TGCAGCCTAAGAAAACAGGGGGCGCGGTACTATGGCTACACCTTC | CSLRKQGARYYGYTF
TRBD1 | TRBJ2-7 | 14 | TRBV20-1 | many | TGCAGTGCTGTCCCGGGACAGGGTTCTCGGGAGCAGTACTTC | CSAVPGQGSREQYF
TRBD2 | TRBJ2-1 | 16 | TRBV15 | NA | TGTGCCACCAGCTCTCGACTAGCGGGGACACGAAGTGAGCAGTTCTTC | CATSSRLAGTRSEQFF
NA | TRBJ2-5 | 12 | TRBV6-6 | many | TGTGCCAGCAGTCATACCCAAGAGACCCAGTACTTC | CASSHTQETQYF
NA | TRBJ1-6 | 15 | TRBV7-3 | many | TGTGCCAGCAGCTCTGGGCCGCATTATAATTCACCCCTCCACTTT | CASSSGPHYNSPLHF
NA | TRBJ2-1 | 16 | TRBV6-5 | many | TGTGCCAGCAGTTATGGGGAAGCAAACCGCTACAATGAGCAGTTCTTC | CASSYGEANRYNEQFF
TRBD2 | TRBJ2-3 | 17 | TRBV20-1 | NA | TGCAGAACCACCCCGGGATTAGCGGGAGCGCCGGCAGATACGCAGTATTTT | CRTTPGLAGAPADTQYF
TRBD1 | TRBJ2-3 | 15 | TRBV7-2 | NA | TGTGCCAGCAGCCGCGGGACAGGGGGCACAGATGCGCAGTATTTT | CASSRGTGGTDAQYF
NA | TRBJ2-2 | 13 | TRBV20-1 | many | TGCAGTGCTAGGACTCGATATACCGGGGAGCTGTTTTTT | CSARTRYTGELFF
NA | TRBJ2-5 | 13 | TRBV30 | many | TGTGCCTGCTACTCCCAAAGGGGGAAGACCCAGTACTTC | CACYSQRGKTQYF
NA | TRBJ1-2 | 12 | TRBV7-2 | NA | TGTGCCAGCACTTCCGGGACTAGAGGCTACACCTTC | CASTSGTRGYTF
NA | TRBJ2-6 | 17 | TRBV27 | many | TGTGCCAGCAGCCCCAGGGACATCAACTCTGGGGCCAACGTCCTGACTTTC | CASSPRDINSGANVLTF
NA | TRBJ1-4 | 16 | TRBV5-1 | NA | TGCGCCAGCAGCTTGGCCTCGGCGGGAGTCAATGAAAAACTGTTTTTT | CASSLASAGVNEKLFF
NA | TRBJ2-4 | 13 | TRBV27 | NA | TGTGCCAGCCGAGGGTCTGGCAAAAACATTCAGTACTTC | CASRGSGKNIQYF
TRBD2 | TRBJ2-1 | 18 | TRBV3-1 | NA | TGTGCCAGCAGGCAAGGCAGACTAGCGCGGAACTCCTACAATGAGCAGTTCTTC | CASRQGRLARNSYNEQFF
NA | TRBJ2-7 | 15 | TRBV4-3 | many | TGCGCCAGCAGCCAGGTTGGTGGGGCCGACTACGAGCAGTACTTC | CASSQVGGADYEQYF